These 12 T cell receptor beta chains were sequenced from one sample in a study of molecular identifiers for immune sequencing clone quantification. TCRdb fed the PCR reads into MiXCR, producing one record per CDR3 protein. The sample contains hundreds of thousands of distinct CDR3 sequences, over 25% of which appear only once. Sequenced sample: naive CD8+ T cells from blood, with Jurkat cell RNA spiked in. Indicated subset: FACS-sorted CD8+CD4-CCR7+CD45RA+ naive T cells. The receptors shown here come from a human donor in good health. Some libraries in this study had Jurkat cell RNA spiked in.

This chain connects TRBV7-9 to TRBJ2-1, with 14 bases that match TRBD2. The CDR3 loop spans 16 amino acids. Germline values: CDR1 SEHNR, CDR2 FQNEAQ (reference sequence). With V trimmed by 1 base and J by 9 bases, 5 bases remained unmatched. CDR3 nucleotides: TGTGCCAGCAGCTTAGACAGGACTAGCGGGGGGCGTGAGCAGTTCTTC. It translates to CASSLDRTSGGREQFF.

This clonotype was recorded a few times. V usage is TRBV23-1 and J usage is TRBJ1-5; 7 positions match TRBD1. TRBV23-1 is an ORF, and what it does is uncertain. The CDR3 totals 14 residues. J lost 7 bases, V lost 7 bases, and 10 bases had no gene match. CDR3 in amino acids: CASTGEGARQPQHF. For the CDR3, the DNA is TGCGCCAGCACCGGCGAGGGGGCGCGACAGCCCCAGCATTTT.

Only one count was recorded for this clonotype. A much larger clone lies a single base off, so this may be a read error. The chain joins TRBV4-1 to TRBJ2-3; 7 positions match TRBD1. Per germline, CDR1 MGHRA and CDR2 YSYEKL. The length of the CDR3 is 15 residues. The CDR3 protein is CASSSTGPRTDMQYF. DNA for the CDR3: TGCGCCAGCAGCTCGACAGGGCCTCGTACAGATATGCAGTATTTT.

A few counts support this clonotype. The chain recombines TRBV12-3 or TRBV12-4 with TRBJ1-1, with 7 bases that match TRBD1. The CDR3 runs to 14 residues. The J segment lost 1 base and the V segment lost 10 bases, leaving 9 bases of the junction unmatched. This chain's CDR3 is CATTEGARNTEAFF. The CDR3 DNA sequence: TGTGCCACAACGGAGGGGGCAAGGAACACTGAAGCTTTCTTT.

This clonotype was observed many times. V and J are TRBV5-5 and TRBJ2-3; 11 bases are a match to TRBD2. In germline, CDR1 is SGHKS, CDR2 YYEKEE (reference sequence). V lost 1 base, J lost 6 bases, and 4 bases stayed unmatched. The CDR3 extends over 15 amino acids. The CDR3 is CASSLFLAGGDTQYF. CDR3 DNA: TGTGCCAGCAGCTTGTTTCTAGCGGGGGGTGATACGCAGTATTTT.

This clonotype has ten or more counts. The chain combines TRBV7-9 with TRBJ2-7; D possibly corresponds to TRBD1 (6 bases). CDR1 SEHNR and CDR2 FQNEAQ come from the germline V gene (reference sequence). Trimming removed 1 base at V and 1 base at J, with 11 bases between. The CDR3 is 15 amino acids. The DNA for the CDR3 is TGTGCCAGCAGCTTAGGAGTCGGACAGTCCTACGAGCAGTACTTC. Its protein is CASSLGVGQSYEQYF.

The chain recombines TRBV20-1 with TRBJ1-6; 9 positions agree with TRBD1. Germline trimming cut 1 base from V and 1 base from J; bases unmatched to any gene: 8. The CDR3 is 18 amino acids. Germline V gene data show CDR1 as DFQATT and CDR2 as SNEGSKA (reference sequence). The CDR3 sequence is CSARGEFGTGSYNSPLHF. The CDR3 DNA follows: TGCAGTGCTAGAGGAGAATTTGGGACAGGGTCCTATAATTCACCCCTCCACTTT.

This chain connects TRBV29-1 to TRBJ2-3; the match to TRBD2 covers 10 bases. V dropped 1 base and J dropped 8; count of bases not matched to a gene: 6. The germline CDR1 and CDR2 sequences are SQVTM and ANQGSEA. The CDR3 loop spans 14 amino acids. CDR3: CSVEGTSGPATQYF. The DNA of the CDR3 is TGCAGCGTTGAAGGGACTAGCGGCCCCGCTACGCAGTATTTT.

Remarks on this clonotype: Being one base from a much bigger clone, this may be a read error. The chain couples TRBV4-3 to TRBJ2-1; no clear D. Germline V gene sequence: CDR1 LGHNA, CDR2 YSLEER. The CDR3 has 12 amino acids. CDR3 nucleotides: TGCGCCAGCGGCCAAGGGCGGAATGAGCAGTTCTTC. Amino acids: CASGQGRNEQFF.

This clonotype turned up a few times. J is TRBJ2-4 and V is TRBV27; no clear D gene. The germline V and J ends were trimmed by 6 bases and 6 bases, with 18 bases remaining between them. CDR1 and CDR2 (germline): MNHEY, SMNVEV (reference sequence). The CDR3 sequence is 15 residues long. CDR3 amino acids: CASSIDGPAGNIQYF. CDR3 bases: TGTGCCAGCAGCATAGACGGACCGGCCGGAAACATTCAGTACTTC.

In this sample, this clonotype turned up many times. CDR3 region: CASSSDLPDTQYF. The CDR3 coding sequence is TGTGCCAGCAGCTCTGATCTCCCAGATACGCAGTATTTT. The V and J genes are TRBV7-6 and TRBJ2-3; D not resolved. V was trimmed by 4 bases and J by 4 bases, leaving 9 bases between them. This CDR3 has 13 amino acids. Germline V gene data show CDR1 as SGHVS and CDR2 as FNYEAQ.

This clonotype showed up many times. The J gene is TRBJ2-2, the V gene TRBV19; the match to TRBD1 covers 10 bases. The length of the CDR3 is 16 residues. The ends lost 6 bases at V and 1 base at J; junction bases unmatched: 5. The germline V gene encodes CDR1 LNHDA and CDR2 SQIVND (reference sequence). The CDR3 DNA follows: TGTGCCAGTAGAAGGGACAGGGGACAGAACACCGGGGAGCTGTTTTTT. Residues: CASRRDRGQNTGELFF.